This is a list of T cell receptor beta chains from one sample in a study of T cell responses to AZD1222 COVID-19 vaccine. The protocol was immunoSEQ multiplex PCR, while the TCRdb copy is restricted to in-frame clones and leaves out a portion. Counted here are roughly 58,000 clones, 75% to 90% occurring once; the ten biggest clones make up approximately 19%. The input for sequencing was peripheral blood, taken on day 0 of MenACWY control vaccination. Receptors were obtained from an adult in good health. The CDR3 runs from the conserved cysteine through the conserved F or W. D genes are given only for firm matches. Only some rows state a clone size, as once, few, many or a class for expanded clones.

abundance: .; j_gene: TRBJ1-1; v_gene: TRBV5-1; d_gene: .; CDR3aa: CASSLAVNTEAFF; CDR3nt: TGCGCCAGCAGCCTTGCGGTGAACACTGAAGCTTTCTTT
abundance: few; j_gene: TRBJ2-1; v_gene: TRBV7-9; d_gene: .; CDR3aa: CASTRESSYNEQFF; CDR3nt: TGTGCCAGCACTCGCGAGAGCTCCTACAATGAGCAGTTCTTC
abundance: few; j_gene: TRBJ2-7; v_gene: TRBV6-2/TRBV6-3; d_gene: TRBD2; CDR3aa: CASSYAAGDDEQYF; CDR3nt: TGTGCCAGCAGTTACGCAGCGGGAGACGACGAGCAGTACTTC
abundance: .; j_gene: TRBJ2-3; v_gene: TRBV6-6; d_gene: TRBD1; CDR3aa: CASSLGQGADTQYF; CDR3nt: TGTGCCAGCAGCTTGGGACAGGGGGCAGATACGCAGTATTTT
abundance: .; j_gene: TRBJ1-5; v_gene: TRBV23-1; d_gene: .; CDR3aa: CASSPTGTQHF; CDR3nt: TGCGCCAGCAGTCCAACTGGAACCCAGCATTTT
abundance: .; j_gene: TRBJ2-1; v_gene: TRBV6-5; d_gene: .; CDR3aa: CASNHRGGSYNEQFF; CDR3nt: TGTGCCAGCAATCACAGGGGAGGGTCCTACAATGAGCAGTTCTTC
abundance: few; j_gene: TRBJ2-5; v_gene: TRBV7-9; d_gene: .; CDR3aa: CASSLGTTQETQYF; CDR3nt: TGTGCCAGCAGCTTGGGGACAACCCAAGAGACCCAGTACTTC
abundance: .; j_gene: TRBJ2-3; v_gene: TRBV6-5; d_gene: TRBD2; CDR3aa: CASKRLAGERDTQYF; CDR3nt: TGTGCCAGCAAAAGACTAGCGGGAGAGAGAGATACGCAGTATTTT
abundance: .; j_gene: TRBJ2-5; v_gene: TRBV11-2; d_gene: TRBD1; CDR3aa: CASSLDTGTGAAQYF; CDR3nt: TGTGCCAGCAGCTTAGATACCGGGACAGGGGCAGCCCAGTACTTC
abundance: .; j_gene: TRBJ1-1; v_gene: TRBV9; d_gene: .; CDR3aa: CASSVGQITEAFF; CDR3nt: TGTGCCAGCAGCGTAGGGCAGATCACTGAAGCTTTCTTT
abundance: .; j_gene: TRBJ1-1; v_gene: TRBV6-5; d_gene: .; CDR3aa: CASSRGWSTEAFF; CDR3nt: TGTGCCAGCAGCAGGGGCTGGAGCACTGAAGCTTTCTTT
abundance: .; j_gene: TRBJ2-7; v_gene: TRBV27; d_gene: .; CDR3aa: CASSDNSYEQYF; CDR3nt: TGTGCCAGCAGTGACAACTCCTACGAGCAGTACTTC
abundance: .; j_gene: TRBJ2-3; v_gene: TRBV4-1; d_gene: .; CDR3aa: CASSPSVTVNSDTQYF; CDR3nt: TGCGCCAGCAGCCCCTCGGTGACGGTCAATTCCGATACGCAGTATTTT
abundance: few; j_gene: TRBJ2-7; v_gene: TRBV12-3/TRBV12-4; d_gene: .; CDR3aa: CASSLDHYEQYF; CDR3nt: TGTGCCAGCAGTTTAGACCACTATGAGCAGTACTTC
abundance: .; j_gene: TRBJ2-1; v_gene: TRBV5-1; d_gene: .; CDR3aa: CASSLVPTPGHEQFF; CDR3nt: TGCGCCAGCAGCTTGGTCCCCACCCCTGGGCATGAGCAGTTCTTC
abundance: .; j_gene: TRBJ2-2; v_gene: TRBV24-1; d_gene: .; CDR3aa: CATSRARDGELFF; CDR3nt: TGTGCCACCAGCCGGGCGAGGGACGGGGAGCTGTTTTTT
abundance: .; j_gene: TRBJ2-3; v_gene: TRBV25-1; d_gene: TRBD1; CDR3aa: CASSGQGGTDTQYF; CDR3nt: TGTGCCAGCAGTGGACAGGGGGGCACAGATACGCAGTATTTT
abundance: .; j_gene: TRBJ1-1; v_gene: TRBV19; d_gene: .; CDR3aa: CASSNIQGRVNTEAFF; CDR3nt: TGTGCCAGTAGTAACATACAGGGACGGGTGAACACTGAAGCTTTCTTT
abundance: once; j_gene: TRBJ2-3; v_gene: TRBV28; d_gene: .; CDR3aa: CASSLGWLANTDTQYF; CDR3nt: TGTGCCAGCAGTTTAGGTTGGCTAGCGAACACAGATACGCAGTATTTT
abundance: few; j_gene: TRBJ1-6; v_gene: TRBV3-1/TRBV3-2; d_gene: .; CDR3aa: CASSQGGSPLHF; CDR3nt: TGTGCCAGCAGCCAAGGCGGATCACCCCTCCACTTT
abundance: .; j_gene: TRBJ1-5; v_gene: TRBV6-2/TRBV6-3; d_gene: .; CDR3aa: CASSTTREPQHF; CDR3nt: TGTGCCAGCAGTACAACACGTGAGCCCCAGCATTTT
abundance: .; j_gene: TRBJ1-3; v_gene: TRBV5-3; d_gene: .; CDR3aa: CARSCREAGNTIYF; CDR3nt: TGTGCCAGAAGCTGTAGGGAGGCTGGAAACACCATATATTTT
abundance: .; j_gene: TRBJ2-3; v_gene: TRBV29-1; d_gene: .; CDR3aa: CSVAGGDFSTDTQYF; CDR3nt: TGCAGCGTTGCGGGCGGAGACTTTAGCACAGATACGCAGTATTTT
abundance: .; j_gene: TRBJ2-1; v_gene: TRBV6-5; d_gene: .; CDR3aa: CASKTKSSYNEQFF; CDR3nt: TGTGCCAGCAAGACTAAGAGCTCCTACAATGAGCAGTTCTTC
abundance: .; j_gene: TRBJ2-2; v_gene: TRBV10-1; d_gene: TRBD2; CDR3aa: CASSESGGRSTGELFF; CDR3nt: TGCGCCAGCAGTGAGTCGGGCGGGAGATCCACCGGGGAGCTGTTTTTT
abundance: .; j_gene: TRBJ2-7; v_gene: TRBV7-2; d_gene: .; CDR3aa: CASSLARIGEQYF; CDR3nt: TGTGCCAGCAGCTTAGCCAGGATTGGCGAGCAGTACTTC
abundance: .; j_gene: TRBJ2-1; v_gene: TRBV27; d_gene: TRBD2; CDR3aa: CASSLSPWTSGSDYNEQFF; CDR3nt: TGTGCCAGCAGTTTATCGCCCTGGACTAGCGGGAGTGACTACAATGAGCAGTTCTTC
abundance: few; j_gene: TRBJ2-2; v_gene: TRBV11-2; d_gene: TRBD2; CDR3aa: CASSFPSGVNTGELFF; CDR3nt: TGTGCCAGCAGCTTTCCTAGCGGGGTGAACACCGGGGAGCTGTTTTTT
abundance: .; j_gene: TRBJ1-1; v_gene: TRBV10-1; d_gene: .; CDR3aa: CASSESGRTEAFF; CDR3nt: TGCGCCAGCAGTGAGTCAGGGAGGACTGAAGCTTTCTTT
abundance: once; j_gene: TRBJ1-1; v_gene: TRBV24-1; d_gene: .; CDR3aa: CATSLGGNTEAFF; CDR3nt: TGTGCCACCAGTCTCGGGGGGAACACTGAAGCTTTCTTT
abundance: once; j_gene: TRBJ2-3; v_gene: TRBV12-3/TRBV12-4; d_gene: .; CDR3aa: CASSFTVLDTQYF; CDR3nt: TGTGCCAGCAGTTTCACAGTACTGGATACGCAGTATTTT
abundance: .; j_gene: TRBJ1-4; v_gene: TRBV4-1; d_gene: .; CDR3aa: CASRYRDVGTNEKLFF; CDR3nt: TGCGCCAGCAGATACAGGGACGTGGGAACTAATGAAAAACTGTTTTTT
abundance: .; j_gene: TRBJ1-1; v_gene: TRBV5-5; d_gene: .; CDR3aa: CASSPRAGNTEAFF; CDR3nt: TGTGCCAGCAGCCCCCGGGCAGGGAACACTGAAGCTTTCTTT
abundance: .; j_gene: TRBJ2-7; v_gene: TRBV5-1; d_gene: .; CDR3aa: CASAIQVGGVEQYF; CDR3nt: TGCGCCAGCGCCATCCAAGTAGGCGGTGTCGAGCAGTACTTC
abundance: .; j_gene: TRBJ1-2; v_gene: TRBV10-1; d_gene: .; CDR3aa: CASSSSGYGYTF; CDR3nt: TGCGCCAGCAGTAGCAGCGGCTATGGCTACACCTTC
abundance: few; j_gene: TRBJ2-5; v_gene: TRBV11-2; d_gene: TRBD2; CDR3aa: CASSPWGAGVQETQYF; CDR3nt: TGTGCCAGCAGCCCTTGGGGAGCGGGGGTCCAAGAGACCCAGTACTTC
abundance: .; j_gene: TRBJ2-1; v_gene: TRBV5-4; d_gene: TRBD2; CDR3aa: CASRLKTLAGFGEQFF; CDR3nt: TGTGCCAGCAGGCTCAAAACACTAGCGGGATTTGGTGAGCAGTTCTTC
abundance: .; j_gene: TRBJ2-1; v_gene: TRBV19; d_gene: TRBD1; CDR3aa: CATTGGNWVGEQFF; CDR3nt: TGTGCCACTACAGGGGGTAATTGGGTAGGTGAGCAGTTCTTC
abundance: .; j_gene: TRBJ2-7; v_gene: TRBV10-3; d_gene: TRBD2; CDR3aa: CAISETSDLSSYEQYF; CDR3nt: TGTGCCATCAGTGAGACTAGCGACCTTAGCTCCTACGAGCAGTACTTC
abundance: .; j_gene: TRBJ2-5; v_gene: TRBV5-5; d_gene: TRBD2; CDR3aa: CASSQPGLAGVGQETQYF; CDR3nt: TGTGCCAGCAGCCAACCTGGACTAGCGGGAGTGGGGCAAGAGACCCAGTACTTC
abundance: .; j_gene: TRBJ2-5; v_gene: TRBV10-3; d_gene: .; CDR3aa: CAISDVGSAETQYF; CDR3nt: TGTGCCATCAGTGATGTCGGCAGTGCAGAGACCCAGTACTTC
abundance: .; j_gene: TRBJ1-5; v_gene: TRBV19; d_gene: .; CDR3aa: CASSLRQATNQPQHF; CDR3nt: TGTGCCAGTAGTCTTCGACAGGCGACTAATCAGCCCCAGCATTTT
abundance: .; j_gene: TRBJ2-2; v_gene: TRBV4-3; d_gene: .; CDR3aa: CASSQGQNTGELFF; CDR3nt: TGCGCCAGCAGCCAAGGGCAGAACACCGGGGAGCTGTTTTTT
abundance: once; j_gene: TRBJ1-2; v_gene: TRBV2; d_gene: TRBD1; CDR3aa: CASSSDRGLNYGYTF; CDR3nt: TGTGCCAGCAGTTCGGACAGGGGATTGAACTATGGCTACACCTTC
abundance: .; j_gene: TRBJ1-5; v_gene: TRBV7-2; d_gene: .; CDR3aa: CASSPGDGGTTQHF; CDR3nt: TGTGCCAGCAGCCCGGGGGACGGTGGGACGACCCAGCATTTT
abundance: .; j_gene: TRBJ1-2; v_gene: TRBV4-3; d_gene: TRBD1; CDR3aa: CASSQTNRGKYGYTF; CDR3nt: TGCGCCAGCAGCCAAACGAACAGGGGAAAATATGGCTACACCTTC
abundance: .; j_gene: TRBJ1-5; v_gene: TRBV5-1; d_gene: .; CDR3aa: CASSLGGSYSNQPQHF; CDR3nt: TGCGCCAGCAGCTTGGGGGGGTCTTATAGCAATCAGCCCCAGCATTTT
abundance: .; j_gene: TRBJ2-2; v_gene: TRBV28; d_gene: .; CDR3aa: CASGLSSGNTGELFF; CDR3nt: TGTGCCAGCGGCCTCTCGAGCGGAAACACCGGGGAGCTGTTTTTT
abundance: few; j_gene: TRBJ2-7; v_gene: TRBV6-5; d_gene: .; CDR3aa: CASSTGREQYF; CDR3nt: TGTGCCAGCAGTACGGGCAGGGAACAGTACTTC
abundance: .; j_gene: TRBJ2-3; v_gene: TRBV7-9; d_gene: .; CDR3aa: CASSLYNLDTQYF; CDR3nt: TGTGCCAGCAGCTTATACAATCTAGATACGCAGTATTTT
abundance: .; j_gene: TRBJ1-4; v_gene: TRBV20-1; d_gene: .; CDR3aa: CSARSLEKLFF; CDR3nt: TGCAGTGCTAGGTCTCTTGAAAAACTGTTTTTT
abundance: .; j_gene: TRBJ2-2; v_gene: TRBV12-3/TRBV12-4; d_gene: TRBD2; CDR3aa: CASRYGGAGELFF; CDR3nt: TGTGCCAGCCGGTACGGGGGGGCCGGGGAGCTGTTTTTT
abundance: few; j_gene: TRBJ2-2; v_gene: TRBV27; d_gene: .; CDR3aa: CASSLGTGELFF; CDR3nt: TGTGCCAGCAGTTTAGGAACCGGGGAGCTGTTTTTT
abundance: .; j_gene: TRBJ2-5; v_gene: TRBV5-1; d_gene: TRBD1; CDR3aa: CASRKGQSQETQYF; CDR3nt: TGCGCCAGCAGAAAGGGACAGAGCCAAGAGACCCAGTACTTC
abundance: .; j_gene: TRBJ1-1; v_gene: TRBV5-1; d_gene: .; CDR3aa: CASSLDGGGTEAFF; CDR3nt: TGCGCCAGCAGCTTGGACGGGGGAGGCACTGAAGCTTTCTTT
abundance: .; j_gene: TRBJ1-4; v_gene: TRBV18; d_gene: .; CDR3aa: CASSPNKGGNEKLFF; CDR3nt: TGTGCCAGCTCACCAAACAAGGGTGGGAATGAAAAACTGTTTTTT
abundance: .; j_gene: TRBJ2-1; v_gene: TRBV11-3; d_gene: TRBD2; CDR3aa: CASSRGLAGGHEQFF; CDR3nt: TGTGCCAGCAGTAGGGGACTAGCGGGAGGTCATGAGCAGTTCTTC
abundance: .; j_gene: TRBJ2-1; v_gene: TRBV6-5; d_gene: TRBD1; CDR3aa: CASSYSRGGAYNEQFF; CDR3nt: TGTGCCAGCAGTTACTCGAGAGGGGGCGCCTACAATGAGCAGTTCTTC
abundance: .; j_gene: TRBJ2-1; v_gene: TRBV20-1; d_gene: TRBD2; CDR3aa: CSASLAGGNNEQFF; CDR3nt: TGCAGTGCTAGTCTAGCGGGAGGAAACAATGAGCAGTTCTTC
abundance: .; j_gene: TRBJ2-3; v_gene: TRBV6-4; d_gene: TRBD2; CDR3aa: CASSVLAGTTDTQYF; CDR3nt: TGTGCCAGCAGTGTACTAGCGGGAACCACAGATACGCAGTATTTT